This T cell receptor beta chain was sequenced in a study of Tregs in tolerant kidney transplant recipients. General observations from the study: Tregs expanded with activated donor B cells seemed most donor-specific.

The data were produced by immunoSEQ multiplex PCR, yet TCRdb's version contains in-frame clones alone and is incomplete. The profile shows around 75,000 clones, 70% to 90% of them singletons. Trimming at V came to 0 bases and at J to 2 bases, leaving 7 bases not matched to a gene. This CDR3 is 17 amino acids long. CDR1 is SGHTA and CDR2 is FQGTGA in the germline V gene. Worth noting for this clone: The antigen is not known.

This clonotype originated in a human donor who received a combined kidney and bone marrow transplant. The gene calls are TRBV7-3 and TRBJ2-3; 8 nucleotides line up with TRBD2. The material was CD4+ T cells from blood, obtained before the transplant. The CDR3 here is CASSLTRLAGHTDTQYF. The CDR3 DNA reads TGTGCCAGCAGCTTAACGCGGCTAGCGGGTCACACAGATACGCAGTATTTT.